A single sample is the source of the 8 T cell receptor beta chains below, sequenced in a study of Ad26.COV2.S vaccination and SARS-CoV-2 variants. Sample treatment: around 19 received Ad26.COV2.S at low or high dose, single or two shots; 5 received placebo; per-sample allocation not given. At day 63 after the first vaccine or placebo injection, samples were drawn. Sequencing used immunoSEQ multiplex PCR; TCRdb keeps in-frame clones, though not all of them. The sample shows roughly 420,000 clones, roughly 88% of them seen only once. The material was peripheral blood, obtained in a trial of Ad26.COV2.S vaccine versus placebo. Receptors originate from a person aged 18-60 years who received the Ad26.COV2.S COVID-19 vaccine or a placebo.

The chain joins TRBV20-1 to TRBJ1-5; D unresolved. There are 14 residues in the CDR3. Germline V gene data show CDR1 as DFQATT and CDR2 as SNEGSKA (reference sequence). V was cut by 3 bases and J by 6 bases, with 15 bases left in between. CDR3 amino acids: CSASGRPVGQPQHF. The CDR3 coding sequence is TGCAGTGCTAGTGGCCGGCCCGTGGGTCAGCCCCAGCATTTT.

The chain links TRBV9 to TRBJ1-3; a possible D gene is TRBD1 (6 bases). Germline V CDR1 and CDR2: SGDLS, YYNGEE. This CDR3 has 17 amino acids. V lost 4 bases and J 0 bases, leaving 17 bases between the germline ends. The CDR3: CASSSLGAAHSGNTIYF. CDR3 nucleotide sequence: TGTGCCAGCAGCAGCCTGGGGGCTGCCCACTCTGGAAACACCATATATTTT. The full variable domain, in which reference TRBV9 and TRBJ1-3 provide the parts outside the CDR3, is DSGVTQTPKHLITATGQRVTLRCSPRSGDLSVYWYQQSLDQGLQFLIQYYNGEERAKGNILERFSAQQFPDLHSELNLSSLELGDSALYFCASSSLGAAHSGNTIYFGEGSWLTVV.

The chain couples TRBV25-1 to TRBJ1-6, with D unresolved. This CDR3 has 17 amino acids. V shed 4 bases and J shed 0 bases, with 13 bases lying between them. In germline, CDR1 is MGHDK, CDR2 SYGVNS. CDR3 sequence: CASSGEAGSSYNSPLHF. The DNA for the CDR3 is TGTGCCAGCAGTGGGGAGGCGGGTAGCTCCTATAATTCACCCCTCCACTTT.

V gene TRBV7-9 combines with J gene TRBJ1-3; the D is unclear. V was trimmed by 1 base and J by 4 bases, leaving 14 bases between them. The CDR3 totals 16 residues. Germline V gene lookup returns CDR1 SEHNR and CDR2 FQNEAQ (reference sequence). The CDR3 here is CASSLGRGLEGNTIYF. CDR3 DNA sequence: TGTGCCAGCAGCTTAGGGCGGGGTCTAGAAGGAAACACCATATATTTT.

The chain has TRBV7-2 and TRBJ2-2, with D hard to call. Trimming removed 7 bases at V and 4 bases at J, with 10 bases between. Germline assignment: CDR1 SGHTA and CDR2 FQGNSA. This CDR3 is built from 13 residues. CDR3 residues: CASTRTLTGELFF. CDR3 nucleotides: TGTGCCAGCACCAGGACCCTCACCGGGGAGCTGTTTTTT.

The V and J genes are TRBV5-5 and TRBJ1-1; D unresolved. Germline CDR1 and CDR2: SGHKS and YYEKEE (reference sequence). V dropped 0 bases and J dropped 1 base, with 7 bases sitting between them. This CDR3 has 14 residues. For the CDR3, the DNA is TGTGCCAGCAGCTTGGCCCCGCGGAACACTGAAGCTTTCTTT. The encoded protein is CASSLAPRNTEAFF.

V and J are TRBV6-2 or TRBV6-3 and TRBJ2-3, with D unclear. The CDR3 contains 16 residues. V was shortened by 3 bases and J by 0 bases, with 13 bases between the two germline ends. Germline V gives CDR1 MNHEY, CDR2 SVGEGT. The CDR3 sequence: CASSYGVTPSTDTQYF. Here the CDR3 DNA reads TGTGCCAGCAGTTATGGGGTTACCCCGAGCACAGATACGCAGTATTTT.

CDR3 sequence: CASSYSRGNTIYF. DNA for the CDR3: TGTGCCAGCAGTTACTCTCGAGGAAACACCATATATTTT. The genes are TRBV6-2 or TRBV6-3 and TRBJ1-3; D gene uncertain. V lost 0 bases and J lost 4, with 4 bases in between. Germline V lookup: CDR1 MNHEY, CDR2 SVGEGT. CDR3 size: 13 residues.